The entry that follows covers one TCR beta chain sequence. This record belongs to a study of blood T cell repertoires in COVID-19. Looking at the study overall: Nucleic acid was either cDNA or gDNA, and it came from T cells, B-cell-depleted T cells, or PBMCs.

Germline lookup yields CDR1 SQVTM and CDR2 ANQGSEA. Losses at the gene ends were 7 bases for V and 9 bases for J; bases not matched to a gene: 6. This CDR3 spans 11 amino acids. Sequenced by immunoSEQ multiplex PCR; TCRdb stores in-frame clones only, minus some. Of under 170,000 clones in the sample, approximately 86% were seen once. Sequencing used peripheral blood. V and J are TRBV29-1 and TRBJ1-2; 9 bases align to TRBD1. The clonotype comes from a man in his sixties or seventies with acute or convalescent COVID-19. CDR3 in amino acids: CSGEGQGSYTF. CDR3 nucleotides: TGCAGCGGGGAGGGACAGGGAAGCTACACCTTC.